This TCR beta chain was sequenced for a study of cytomegalovirus exposure and HLA in healthy donors. The CDR3 is 18 residues long. The trim removed 5 bases at V and 7 bases at J, leaving 15 bases unmatched. Per the germline V gene, CDR1 is SEHNR and CDR2 is FQNEAQ (reference sequence). Amplification used 60 Vbeta primers and 13 Jbeta primers. Methods used by the authors: Later work found 65 million to 100 million unique TCR beta chains, with some 11 million shared. Profiled with immunoSEQ multiplex PCR; TCRdb holds only in-frame clones, not every one. V, J and clone size are those of that table, while D and trimming were read from the DNA. The sample lists roughly 120,000 clones, 77% occurring once.

Sequenced sample: PBMCs. The clonotype was recovered from a man younger than 30 in good health and CMV-seropositive. The gene calls are TRBV7-9 and TRBJ1-4; 11 bases fit TRBD1. The CDR3 protein is CASSPLFGTGGGGEKLFF. In DNA, the CDR3 is TGTGCCAGCAGCCCCCTCTTTGGGACAGGGGGTGGAGGTGAAAAACTGTTTTTT.